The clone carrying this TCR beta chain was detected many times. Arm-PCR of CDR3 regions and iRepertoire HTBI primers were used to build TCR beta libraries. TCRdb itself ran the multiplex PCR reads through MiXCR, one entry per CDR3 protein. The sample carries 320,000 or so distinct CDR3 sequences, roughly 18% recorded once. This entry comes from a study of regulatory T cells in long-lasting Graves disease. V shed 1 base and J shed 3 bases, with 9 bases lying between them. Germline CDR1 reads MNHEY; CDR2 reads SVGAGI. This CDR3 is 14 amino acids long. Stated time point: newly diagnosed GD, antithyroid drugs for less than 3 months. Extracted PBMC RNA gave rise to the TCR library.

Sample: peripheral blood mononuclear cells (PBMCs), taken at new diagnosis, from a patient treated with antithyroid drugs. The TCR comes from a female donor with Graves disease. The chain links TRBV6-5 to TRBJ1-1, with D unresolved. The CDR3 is CASSYLGGDTEAFF. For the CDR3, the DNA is TGTGCCAGCAGTTACTTGGGCGGGGACACTGAAGCTTTCTTT.